The clone carrying this T cell receptor (beta chain) has a count of ten or more. Its antigen is not known. The study amplified TCR beta CDR3 regions using RNA transcripts. HTBI primers were used in a first-round RT-PCR, which preceded a second-round multiplex PCR. TCRdb re-derived calls from the multiplex PCR reads in MiXCR, one entry per CDR3 protein. Of 200,000 to 250,000 distinct CDR3 sequences detected, approximately 21% appear once; the ten largest clones hold 43%. These data are taken from a study of Graves' ophthalmopathy and Graves' hyperthyroidism. Exclusion covered patients with other autoimmune diseases or uncontrolled infections (as well as pregnancy or lactation). Study observations and caveats: In predicting ophthalmopathy progression, the model reached about 71% sensitivity and 72.22% specificity. Separation of ophthalmopathy from stable hyperthyroidism was achieved by a 13-signature model, at roughly 88% sensitivity and roughly 81% specificity. Most thyroid-expanded clonotypes exceeding 0.001 frequency were also found in blood.

The V segment lost 8 bases and the J segment 0 bases; nucleotides outside the gene matches: 8. This CDR3 comprises 15 residues. Germline loops: CDR1 MDHEN, CDR2 SYDVKM. Sample: peripheral blood. V and J are TRBV28 and TRBJ2-5; 8 bases fit TRBD2. This receptor was obtained from a woman aged 45-65 years with Graves' ophthalmopathy. CDR3 nucleotides: TGTGCCAGCGAGATGGCTAGCGGGTACCAAGAGACCCAGTACTTC. Translating it yields CASEMASGYQETQYF.